This entry features one T cell receptor (beta chain) sequence. Its antigen is as yet unknown. Donors in the study were healthy people who gave bone marrow. This sample was taken from a study of cytomegalovirus exposure and HLA in healthy donors. General study points: Most TCR sequences showed up rarely, but some public TCRs showed up in many donors. Evidence from a later analysis indicated that most CMV-associated TCR beta chains looked HLA-restricted.

The study ran its PCR with 60 Vbeta and 13 Jbeta primers. Here immunoSEQ multiplex PCR was the method, and the copy in TCRdb shows in-frame clones only, minus some. Found here are 150,000 to 200,000 clones, 70% to 90% of them singletons; the top ten hold around 2%. J lost 5 bases, V lost 5 bases, and 5 bases had no gene match. Germline CDR1 reads SEHNR; CDR2 reads FQNEAQ (reference sequence). The CDR3 length is 14 residues. The V call is TRBV7-9, the J call TRBJ2-5; 10 bases align to TRBD2. The TCR originated in a woman in her late teens or twenties in good health and CMV-seropositive. The sample consisted of PBMCs. CDR3 DNA: TGTGCCAGCAGCCCCCCGGGACTAGCGGAGACCCAGTACTTC. Its protein product is CASSPPGLAETQYF.